Below, 13 T cell receptor beta chains from the same sample are listed, as sequenced in a study of CD8 T cells in Susac syndrome. Reverse transcription used about 0.45 to 1 ug RNA and random hexamers. One entry per CDR3 protein results from TCRdb running MiXCR on the immunoSEQ multiplex PCR reads. The table includes about 64,000 distinct CDR3 sequences, about 94% detected once. Sequencing input: CD8+ T cells from PBMCs. All receptors come from a human donor with multiple sclerosis.

The chain uses TRBV30 and TRBJ1-1; the match to TRBD1 covers 9 bases. CDR3 length equals 13 residues. Trimming at V came to 5 bases and at J to 4 bases, leaving 5 bases not matched to a gene. Germline CDR1 reads GTSNPN; CDR2 reads SVGIG (reference sequence). CDR3 sequence reads: CAWGQGMSTEAFF. CDR3 nucleotide sequence: TGTGCCTGGGGACAGGGGATGAGCACTGAAGCTTTCTTT.

The chain is built from TRBV7-9 and TRBJ1-6; D unresolved. There are 15 residues in the CDR3. V lost 6 bases, J lost 14 bases, and 23 bases lay in between. Germline lookup yields CDR1 SEHNR and CDR2 FQNEAQ (reference sequence). The CDR3 DNA reads as TGTGCCAGCAGAGGAGGCACTACGCAATTCGGAACCCTCCACTTT. This translates into CASRGGTTQFGTLHF.

The table lists this clonotype with a count of one. The chain uses TRBV6-1 and TRBJ2-7, with a tentative D call TRBD1 (7 bases). The CDR3 runs 16 residues. Germline loops: CDR1 MNHNS, CDR2 SASEGT. Between the trimmed V and J ends, which lost 6 bases and 3 bases, there was a span of 21 bases. CDR3 nucleotide sequence: TGTGCCAGCAGGGGACTGTTGAACCAGGGGGGCTACGAGCAGTACTTC. Its translation is CASRGLLNQGGYEQYF.

This chain uses TRBV4-3 with TRBJ2-7; D ambiguous. Germline V gives CDR1 LGHNA, CDR2 YSLEER. The CDR3 spans 12 residues. The germline V and J ends were trimmed by 8 bases and 5 bases, with 13 bases remaining between them. The CDR3 here is CASSHPGDEQYF. CDR3 bases: TGCGCCAGCTCCCACCCTGGGGACGAGCAGTACTTC.

This chain uses TRBV29-1 with TRBJ2-3; D unclear. Germline V gene data show CDR1 as SQVTM and CDR2 as ANQGSEA. Trimming shortened V by 5 bases and J by 2 bases, and 2 bases separated the two germline ends. This CDR3 spans 10 amino acids. The CDR3 region is CSVFTDTQYF. The DNA of the CDR3 is TGCAGCGTTTTCACAGATACGCAGTATTTT.

V usage is TRBV9 and J usage is TRBJ2-5; 8 bases are a match to TRBD2. J lost 4 bases, V lost 0 bases, and 8 bases had no gene match. This CDR3 contains 16 residues. The germline V gene has CDR1 SGDLS and CDR2 YYNGEE. The CDR3, as DNA: TGTGCCAGCAGCGTAGCTCGGGGGGGCTCTCTAGAGACCCAGTACTTC. Amino acids: CASSVARGGSLETQYF.

The rearrangement uses TRBV28 and TRBJ2-3; no reliable D call. CDR3 length: 15 residues. Germline lookup yields CDR1 MDHEN and CDR2 SYDVKM. The V and J ends lost 2 bases and 1 base respectively, with 10 bases between them. The CDR3: CASSLGNIRTDTQYF. CDR3 coding DNA: TGTGCCAGCAGTTTAGGGAACATACGCACAGATACGCAGTATTTT.

CDR3 residues: CAWSSTLYSNQPQHF. In nucleotides, the CDR3 is TGTGCCTGGAGCTCTACACTTTATAGCAATCAGCCCCAGCATTTT. J is TRBJ1-5 and V is TRBV30; D gene uncertain. This CDR3 comprises 15 residues. V was trimmed by 3 bases and J by 0 bases, leaving 12 bases between them. From germline, CDR1 is GTSNPN and CDR2 SVGIG (reference sequence).

This chain connects TRBV27 to TRBJ1-2; 7 positions agree with TRBD1. Germline CDR1 is MNHEY and CDR2 is SMNVEV (reference sequence). CDR3 size: 13 residues. V gave up 6 bases and J gave up 2 bases; unmatched junction bases: 3. CDR3 residues: CASSVTGNYGYTF. CDR3 DNA sequence: TGTGCCAGCAGCGTGACAGGGAACTATGGCTACACCTTC.

The CDR3 spells CAAPVDYKLHYGYTF. The CDR3 bases are TGTGCCGCACCGGTAGACTACAAACTCCACTATGGCTACACCTTC. This chain uses TRBV24-1 with TRBJ1-2; no definite D call. Trimming took off 12 bases at V and 3 bases at J, with 22 bases between the two ends. CDR3 length equals 15 residues. The germline V gene has CDR1 KGHDR and CDR2 SFDVKD.

The chain carries TRBV12-3 or TRBV12-4 and TRBJ2-7; D is unresolved. The CDR3 spans 13 residues. V dropped 4 bases and J dropped 0 bases, with 7 bases sitting between them. This CDR3 is CASSSLPSYEQYF. CDR3 nucleotides: TGTGCCAGCAGTTCACTGCCCTCCTACGAGCAGTACTTC.

This sequence joins TRBV3-1 and TRBJ2-3; D unclear. Germline loops: CDR1 LGHDT, CDR2 YNNKEL (reference sequence). V dropped 1 base and J dropped 2 bases, with 13 bases sitting between them. This CDR3 has 16 residues. The CDR3 region has the DNA TGTGCCAGCAGCCAAGGGCTGGACGGGTCCACAGATACGCAGTATTTT. This gives the protein CASSQGLDGSTDTQYF.

The CDR3 reads CASSDLGRGGGYTF. CDR3 DNA sequence: TGTGCCAGCAGTGACCTGGGACGGGGCGGAGGCTACACCTTC. The genes are TRBV12-3 or TRBV12-4 and TRBJ1-2, with D perhaps matching TRBD1 (5 bases). The CDR3 consists of 14 residues. V lost 5 bases, J lost 8 bases, and 18 bases lay in between.